What follows are 7 T cell receptor beta chains derived from one specimen sequenced in a study of spatial heterogeneity in lung cancer. What these receptors recognize is not known. The time point is: sample taken at primary tumor resection. Study observations and caveats: In tumors, expanded intratumoral alpha and beta TCR counts tracked mutation counts.

TCRdb re-called the 5' RACE reads through MiXCR, storing one row per CDR3 protein. This table has approximately 7,600 distinct CDR3 sequences, 18% appearing once. Sample: lung tumor tissue, taken at surgery. Receptors originate from a female donor with early-stage non-small cell lung cancer.

Within the sample, this clonotype is large. This chain links TRBV12-3 or TRBV12-4 with TRBJ1-1; D is perhaps TRBD1 (5 bases). Trimming pared 1 base from V and 1 base from J, leaving 13 bases between. The CDR3 length is 16 residues. CDR3 in amino acids: CASSLGSRGRNTEAFF. The DNA of the CDR3 is TGTGCCAGCAGTTTAGGGTCCCGGGGGAGGAACACTGAAGCTTTCTTT.

This chain uses TRBV29-1 with TRBJ1-2; D perhaps matches TRBD1 (6 bases). The V gene's germline CDR1 is SQVTM and CDR2 ANQGSEA. Between the trimmed V and J ends, which lost 7 bases and 4 bases, there was a span of 13 bases. The CDR3 has 12 residues. The CDR3 bases are TGCAGCGGCCTGGACAGTAGCTATGGCTACACCTTC. It is translated as CSGLDSSYGYTF.

This chain links TRBV28 with TRBJ1-5; D not resolved. This CDR3 contains 14 residues. Per germline, CDR1 MDHEN and CDR2 SYDVKM. Deletions cut 3 bases from V and 1 base from J, with 7 bases between. The CDR3 region is CASSFGTSNQPQHF. CDR3 sequence (DNA): TGTGCCAGCAGTTTCGGAACGAGCAATCAGCCCCAGCATTTT. The variable domain in full, with the rest retrieved from reference TRBV28 and TRBJ1-5, is DVKVTQSSRYLVKRTGEKVFLECVQDMDHENMFWYRQDPGLGLRLIYFSYDVKMKEKGDIPEGYSVSREKKERFSLILESASTNQTSMYLCASSFGTSNQPQHFGDGTRLSIL.

The rearrangement joins TRBV7-9 to TRBJ2-3, with 9 bases lining up with TRBD2. J was trimmed by 1 base and V by 0 bases; bases with no gene match: 5. The CDR3 extends over 17 amino acids. In germline, CDR1 is SEHNR, CDR2 FQNEAQ (reference sequence). The CDR3 bases are TGTGCCAGCAGCTTAGCCCTATCTAGCGGGGGCACAGATACGCAGTATTTT. Translating it yields CASSLALSSGGTDTQYF.

Relative to its sample, this clonotype is medium-sized. The gene calls are TRBV5-1 and TRBJ2-3, with unresolved D. Germline CDR1 and CDR2: SGHRS and YFSETQ. The germline V and J ends were trimmed by 4 bases and 0 bases, with 12 bases remaining between them. CDR3 length: 15 amino acids. The CDR3 protein is CASSPRPDSTDTQYF. CDR3 coding DNA: TGCGCCAGCAGCCCGAGGCCGGATAGCACAGATACGCAGTATTTT.

This clonotype was seen more than once but under ten times. The V call is TRBV29-1, the J call TRBJ1-1, with a weak D call TRBD1 (5 bases). V lost 3 bases to trimming and J lost 4 bases, with 12 bases between them. Germline assignment: CDR1 SQVTM and CDR2 ANQGSEA. This CDR3 region has 13 residues. For the CDR3, the DNA is TGCAGCGTTGAGGTCTCCGGGGGCACTGAAGCTTTCTTT. Amino acid sequence: CSVEVSGGTEAFF. Combining the CDR3 with reference TRBV29-1 and TRBJ1-1 gives the whole variable domain SAVISQKPSRDICQRGTSLTIQCQVDSQVTMMFWYRQQPGQSLTLIATANQGSEATYESGFVIDKFPISRPNLTFSTLTVSNMSPEDSSIYLCSVEVSGGTEAFFGQGTRLTVV.

This clonotype counts as medium-sized. This sequence joins TRBV7-9 and TRBJ2-3, with TRBD1 matching 10 bases. The ends lost 1 base at V and 2 bases at J; junction bases unmatched: 3. The V gene's germline CDR1 is SEHNR and CDR2 FQNEAQ (reference sequence). The CDR3 is 16 residues long. CDR3 protein: CASSLGDRGPTDTQYF. In nucleotides, the CDR3 is TGTGCCAGCAGCTTAGGGGACAGGGGACCCACAGATACGCAGTATTTT. The full variable domain, in which reference TRBV7-9 and TRBJ2-3 provide the parts outside the CDR3, is DTGVSQNPRHKITKRGQNVTFRCDPISEHNRLYWYRQTLGQGPEFLTYFQNEAQLEKSRLLSDRFSAERPKGSFSTLEIQRTEQGDSAMYLCASSLGDRGPTDTQYFGPGTRLTVL.